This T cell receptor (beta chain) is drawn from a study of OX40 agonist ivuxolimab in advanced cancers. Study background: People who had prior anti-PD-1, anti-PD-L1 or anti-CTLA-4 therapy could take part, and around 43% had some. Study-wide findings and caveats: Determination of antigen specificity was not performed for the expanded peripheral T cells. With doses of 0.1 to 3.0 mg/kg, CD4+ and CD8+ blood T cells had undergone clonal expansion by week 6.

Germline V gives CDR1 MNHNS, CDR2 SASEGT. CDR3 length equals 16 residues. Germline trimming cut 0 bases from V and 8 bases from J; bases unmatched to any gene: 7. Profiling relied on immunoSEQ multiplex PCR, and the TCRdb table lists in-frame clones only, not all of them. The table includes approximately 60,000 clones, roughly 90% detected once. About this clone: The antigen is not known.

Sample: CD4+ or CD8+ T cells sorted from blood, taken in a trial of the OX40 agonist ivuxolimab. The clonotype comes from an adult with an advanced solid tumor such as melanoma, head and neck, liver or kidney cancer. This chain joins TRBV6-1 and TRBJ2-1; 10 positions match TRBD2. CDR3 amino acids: CASSEARPSGSHEQFF. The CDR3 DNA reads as TGTGCCAGCAGTGAAGCGAGGCCTAGCGGGAGCCATGAGCAGTTCTTC.